This TCR beta chain derives from a study of CD8+ T cells in alopecia areata. Study-wide results and caveats: Lesional scalp displayed greater clonality than normal scalp, most notably in alopecia totalis/universalis.

Using a FACSAria, the CD4+ and CD8+ T cells were sorted from the PBMCs. Regarding this clone: Its target is unknown.

Reverse transcription of extracted RNA yielded cDNA, which provided the sequencing template. The repertoire was sequenced with immunoSEQ multiplex PCR; TCRdb's copy has only in-frame clones and lacks some. The table includes about 30,000 clones, less than 65% detected once. The TCR sequence derives from a human donor with alopecia areata. Material for sequencing was NKG2D-high CD8+ T cells sorted from blood.

CDR3 in amino acids: CASSRQTATYEQYF. CDR3 in DNA: TGTGCCAGCAGCCGCCAGACAGCCACTTACGAGCAGTACTTC. The chain combines TRBV7-9 with TRBJ2-7; maybe TRBD1 (5 bases). Germline V gene data show CDR1 as SEHNR and CDR2 as FQNEAQ (reference sequence). The germline V and J ends were trimmed by 5 bases and 4 bases, with 15 bases remaining between them. The CDR3 is 14 residues long.